These 6 T cell receptor beta chains were sequenced from one sample in a study of T cells in Graves' hyperthyroidism and ophthalmopathy. TCR beta CDR3 regions were amplified from RNA transcripts. HTBI primers were used for first-round RT-PCR of the TCR CDR3. MiXCR was run by TCRdb on the multiplex PCR reads, yielding one entry per CDR3 protein. This sample has 450,000 to 650,000 distinct CDR3 sequences, with 17% found just once. The sample was blood. The source of these receptors is a woman between 18 and 29 years old with Graves' ophthalmopathy.

This clonotype was recorded many times. The rearrangement joins TRBV4-1 to TRBJ2-1, with D possibly TRBD2 on 6 matching bases. The germline gives CDR1 MGHRA, CDR2 YSYEKL. CDR3 size: 14 residues. V shed 4 bases and J shed 4 bases, with 11 bases lying between them. This CDR3 is CASSRGTKYNEQFF. DNA for the CDR3: TGCGCCAGCAGCCGCGGGACGAAGTACAATGAGCAGTTCTTC.

This clonotype was seen ten or more times. V usage is TRBV20-1 and J usage is TRBJ2-3; 11 nucleotides match TRBD2. This CDR3 spans 17 amino acids. The germline V gene encodes CDR1 DFQATT and CDR2 SNEGSKA (reference sequence). Trimming at V came to 0 bases and at J to 2 bases, leaving 7 bases not matched to a gene. The CDR3 sequence is CSAREGLAGGVTDTQYF. The CDR3 coding sequence is TGCAGTGCTAGAGAGGGGTTAGCGGGGGGGGTCACAGATACGCAGTATTTT.

This clonotype has ten or more counts. J is TRBJ2-7 and V is TRBV14, with D perhaps matching TRBD1 or TRBD2 (5 bases each). There are 14 residues in the CDR3. Germline CDR1 is SGHDN and CDR2 is FVKESK. With 4 bases removed from V and 0 bases from J, the gap between germline ends came to 10 bases. CDR3 sequence: CASSRGTVSYEQYF. The CDR3 bases are TGTGCCAGCAGCCGAGGGACGGTCTCCTACGAGCAGTACTTC.

This clonotype came up a few times. The chain links TRBV14 to TRBJ2-2; tentative D call: TRBD2 (6 bases). The CDR3 contains 16 residues. V was clipped by 3 bases and J by 5 bases, with 16 bases between them. The germline CDR1 and CDR2 sequences are SGHDN and FVKESK. This CDR3 reads CASSQTTRIATGELFF. The CDR3 nucleotides are TGTGCCAGCAGCCAGACGACTAGAATTGCAACCGGGGAGCTGTTTTTT.

This clonotype was counted many times. This chain joins TRBV7-9 and TRBJ2-3; no clear D. The CDR3 loop spans 14 amino acids. Trimming stripped 6 bases from V and 2 bases from J, with 12 bases between. Germline CDR1 is SEHNR and CDR2 is FQNEAQ (reference sequence). Written as DNA, the CDR3 is TGTGCCAGCAGTGACCCCCTTAACACAGATACGCAGTATTTT. Its protein is CASSDPLNTDTQYF.

Details on this clonotype: A much larger clone sits a single nucleotide away, making a read error possible. The rearrangement uses TRBV28 and TRBJ2-1, with D unresolved. Germline V gene data show CDR1 as MDHEN and CDR2 as SYDVKM. The CDR3 length is 16 residues. Written as DNA, the CDR3 is TGTGCCAGCAGTTTATTGGGATTGGAGATCTACAATGGGCAGTTCTTC. Translating it yields CASSLLGLEIYNGQFF. Full variable domain (rest looked up from reference TRBV28 and TRBJ2-1): DVKVTQSSRYLVKRTGEKVFLECVQDMDHENMFWYRQDPGLGLRLIYFSYDVKMKEKGDIPEGYSVSREKKERFSLILESASTNQTSMYLCASSLLGLEIYNGQFFGPGTRLTVL.